This T cell receptor (beta chain) was identified during a study of blood T cells in healthy people across ages. Whole-study results and caveats: Across the age range, TCR beta diversity per million T cells fell in a roughly linear way. Long-lived and aged donors differed, with more naive CD4+ cells and higher diversity in the long-lived.

A J-beta primer mix and a sample-barcoded 5' primer were used in a second PCR of roughly 7 to 12 cycles. A 12-random-nucleotide template-switch adaptor tagged each cDNA molecule. TCRdb re-derived calls from the 5' RACE reads in MiXCR, one entry per CDR3 protein. The repertoire holds roughly 730,000 distinct CDR3 sequences, with about 56% as singletons. Each donor supplied 8 to 10 milliliters of peripheral blood. The CDR3 consists of 14 residues. In germline, CDR1 is SQVTM, CDR2 ANQGSEA. The ends lost 0 bases at V and 2 bases at J; junction bases unmatched: 2. As to this clonotype: The antigen remains undetermined.

Material: blood. The sequence came from a middle-aged man in good health. V is TRBV29-1 and J is TRBJ1-2; 8 bases line up with TRBD1. The CDR3 nucleotides are TGCAGCGTTGAAGACAGGGGGCAAAACTATGGCTACACCTTC. Its translation is CSVEDRGQNYGYTF.